Sequencing of this T cell receptor (beta chain) was carried out in a study of blood T cell repertoires in COVID-19. Overall study: The study drew acute and convalescent COVID-19 samples from the United States, Italy and Spain. The cDNA or gDNA used as material had been derived from T cells, B-cell-depleted T cells, or PBMCs.

Germline assignment: CDR1 SQVTM and CDR2 ANQGSEA. This CDR3 has 15 residues. The junction had 15 bases not matched to a gene; V was cut back by 3 bases and J by 8 bases. Participant reports of clinical history set cohort assignment. In the authors' workflow: The assay estimated nucleated cells by amplifying reference gene primers. The repertoire was sequenced with immunoSEQ multiplex PCR; TCRdb's copy has only in-frame clones and lacks some. Clonal size and the V and J genes are those of that table, whereas D and trimming came from the DNA. The sample carries around 250,000 clones, around 93% recorded once.

This sequence was found in a human donor in a cohort exposed to, infected with or recovered from COVID-19 (not recorded which). The donor label of this sample is uncertain. This rearrangement joins TRBV29-1 to TRBJ1-2; 7 positions agree with TRBD1. Sequencing was done on a sample of PBMCs or T cells enriched from blood (not recorded which). This chain's CDR3 is CSVEETGWGRRGYTF. In DNA, the CDR3 is TGCAGCGTTGAGGAGACAGGGTGGGGTAGAAGAGGCTACACCTTC.